The rows below give T cell receptor beta chains drawn from one sample of a study of blood T cell repertoires in COVID-19. Clones were sequenced by immunoSEQ multiplex PCR, and TCRdb holds only the in-frame ones, with some missing. The table lists a few hundred thousand clones, 85% to 90% of them singletons. Sample: peripheral blood. Every receptor here comes from a man aged 18 to 30 with active or convalescent COVID-19. The CDR3 runs from the conserved cysteine through the conserved F or W. The D gene is left open where the match is weak. Only some rows state a clone size, as once, few, many or a class for expanded clones.

d_gene	abundance	v_gene	j_gene	CDR3nt	CDR3aa
TRBD1	-	TRBV7-9	TRBJ1-2	TGTGCCAGCAGCTTCACAGGGGGTGGCTACACCTTC	CASSFTGGGYTF
TRBD1	-	TRBV6-2/TRBV6-3	TRBJ2-7	TGTGCCAGCAGTCTCCGACAGGGGCTCCACGAGCAGTACTTC	CASSLRQGLHEQYF
-	-	TRBV5-6	TRBJ2-1	TGTGCCAGCAGCTTGTTAGGAATCGGCGAGCAGGGGCTGCAGTTCTTC	CASSLLGIGEQGLQFF
-	-	TRBV19	TRBJ1-2	TGTGCCAGTAGTACGGGGAGTGGCTATGGCTACACCTTC	CASSTGSGYGYTF
-	-	TRBV7-9	TRBJ1-1	TGTGCCAGCAGCTTAGCTGGGTGGAGAATGAACACTGAAGCTTTCTTT	CASSLAGWRMNTEAFF
-	-	TRBV6-5	TRBJ1-6	TGTGCCAGCAGGCCCCCGGGGTCCTATAATTCACCCCTCCACTTT	CASRPPGSYNSPLHF
-	once	TRBV4-1	TRBJ2-1	TGCGCCAGCAGCCTTCATACAGGGAATCCTGAGCAGTTCTTC	CASSLHTGNPEQFF
-	-	TRBV11-2	TRBJ2-3	TGTGCCAGCAGCTTCAATGTAGGAGTACCCACAGATACGCAGTATTTT	CASSFNVGVPTDTQYF
-	-	TRBV4-3	TRBJ2-3	TGCGCCAGCAGCCAAGGTGGCAGGGTAGGGACAGATACGCAGTATTTT	CASSQGGRVGTDTQYF
-	-	TRBV5-6	TRBJ1-2	TGTGCCAGCAGAATCGAGGGAATTTATGGCTACACCTTC	CASRIEGIYGYTF
-	-	TRBV27	TRBJ2-2	TGTGCCAGCAGATATCCGACAGCCGGGGAGCTGTTTTTT	CASRYPTAGELFF
-	-	TRBV10-3	TRBJ1-2	TGTGCCATCAGTGAGAGAGAGGTTGGATATGGCTACACCTTC	CAISEREVGYGYTF
-	-	TRBV5-1	TRBJ1-4	TGCGCCAGCAGCTTGCAGTACGGGACTAATGAAAAACTGTTTTTT	CASSLQYGTNEKLFF
TRBD1	-	TRBV29-1	TRBJ2-3	TGCAGCGTCCCTGGACAGGGGGCAGATACGCAGTATTTT	CSVPGQGADTQYF
-	-	TRBV12-3/TRBV12-4	TRBJ2-7	TGTGCCAGCAGTCGGGACACCTACGAGCAGTACTTC	CASSRDTYEQYF
TRBD1	-	TRBV6-1	TRBJ1-3	TGTGCCAGCAGTGAAGGACAGGGATACACCATATATTTT	CASSEGQGYTIYF
TRBD1	-	TRBV28	TRBJ1-4	TGTGCCAGCAGTCCCGGGACAGGGGGAGGAAAACTGTTTTTT	CASSPGTGGGKLFF
-	many	TRBV2	TRBJ2-7	TGTGCCAGCATGGGCGGGGTTGGGAACGAGCAGTACTTC	CASMGGVGNEQYF
TRBD1	-	TRBV6-5	TRBJ1-1	TGTGCCAGCAGTACACAGGGGGGTGAAGCTTTCTTT	CASSTQGGEAFF
-	-	TRBV19	TRBJ2-7	TGTGCCAGTTCTGTTGGCTTTGGCGAGCAGTACTTC	CASSVGFGEQYF
TRBD1	-	TRBV2	TRBJ2-7	TGTGCCAGCATTGGGGACAGCTACGAGCAGTACTTC	CASIGDSYEQYF
-	-	TRBV30	TRBJ1-2	TGTGCCTGGAGTTCACAGTCCTATGGCTACACCTTC	CAWSSQSYGYTF
TRBD1	few	TRBV9	TRBJ1-1	TGTGCCAGCAGCGTGGGACAGGGCTCTGAAGCTTTCTTT	CASSVGQGSEAFF
-	-	TRBV7-9	TRBJ2-7	TGTGCCAGCAGCTTACCCCAGGGAGAGCAGTACTTC	CASSLPQGEQYF
TRBD1	-	TRBV2	TRBJ2-7	TGTGCCAGCAACCCGCAGGGGGTAGACTACGAGCAGTACTTC	CASNPQGVDYEQYF
-	-	TRBV5-1	TRBJ2-3	TGCGCCAGCGAACAGGGACGGAGCACAGATACGCAGTATTTT	CASEQGRSTDTQYF
TRBD2	-	TRBV4-3	TRBJ2-3	TGCGCCAGCAGCCCAAGCATCGCGGGAGTGACAGATACGCAGTATTTT	CASSPSIAGVTDTQYF
TRBD2	once	TRBV5-1	TRBJ2-5	TGCGCCAGCAGCTCGCCGACTAGCGGGGGGGCTGAGACCCAGTACTTC	CASSSPTSGGAETQYF
TRBD2	-	TRBV6-5	TRBJ2-1	TGTGCCAGCAGGGACCTAGCGGGGGGGAACAATGAGCAGTTCTTC	CASRDLAGGNNEQFF
TRBD1	-	TRBV23-1	TRBJ2-7	TGCGCCAGCAGTCCCAGTGAAGCCCGGGACAGGGGGTTGTACGAGCAGTACTTC	CASSPSEARDRGLYEQYF
TRBD1	-	TRBV24-1	TRBJ1-2	TGTGCCACCAGTGATGGACAGGGGAATGGCTACACCTTC	CATSDGQGNGYTF
-	-	TRBV19	TRBJ1-1	TGTGCCAGTAATCGAGGGAGGAGATTAAACACTGAAGCTTTCTTT	CASNRGRRLNTEAFF
-	-	TRBV28	TRBJ1-1	TGTGCCAGCAGCTTAGGGGGGGGAAACACTGAAGCTTTCTTT	CASSLGGGNTEAFF
-	-	TRBV5-4	TRBJ2-7	TGTGCCAGCAGCTCGACCCCCGGGTCCACCGAAGAGCAGTACTTC	CASSSTPGSTEEQYF
-	-	TRBV5-1	TRBJ2-1	TGCGCCAGCAGCTCGGAAGCGGGTAATGAGCAGTTCTTC	CASSSEAGNEQFF
-	-	TRBV10-2	TRBJ1-5	TGCGCCAGCAGACAGATATATAGCAATCAGCCCCAGCATTTT	CASRQIYSNQPQHF
-	-	TRBV7-8	TRBJ2-1	TGTGCCAGCAGCCCCAGGTGGGTTGGCATTAGCTCCTACAATGAGCAGTTCTTC	CASSPRWVGISSYNEQFF
-	-	TRBV18	TRBJ2-3	TGTGCCAGCTCACCTCGGGGAACAGATACGCAGTATTTT	CASSPRGTDTQYF
-	once	TRBV9	TRBJ1-6	TGTGCCAGCAGCGTAGGACAGCCTAATTCACCCCTCCACTTT	CASSVGQPNSPLHF
-	-	TRBV6-2/TRBV6-3	TRBJ1-2	TGTGCCAGCAGCCCACAGGAAAACTATGGCTACACCTTC	CASSPQENYGYTF
TRBD1	many	TRBV14	TRBJ1-6	TGTGCCAGCAGCCAAAGACTAGGGGGCCAGGGGAATTCACCCCTCCACTTT	CASSQRLGGQGNSPLHF
TRBD1	-	TRBV10-3	TRBJ1-2	TGTGCCATCAAACCGGGACAGGGTTCCCTATCTGGCTACACCTTC	CAIKPGQGSLSGYTF
TRBD1	-	TRBV29-1	TRBJ1-3	TGCAGCGCCTCGACAGGGTCCGGAAACACCATATATTTT	CSASTGSGNTIYF
TRBD1	-	TRBV25-1	TRBJ2-7	TGTGCCAGCAGTGTCCGGGACAGGGCCGAGCAGTACTTC	CASSVRDRAEQYF
TRBD2	-	TRBV9	TRBJ2-5	TGTGCCAGCAGCGTACTGGGTAGCGGGGGCGGGGAGACCCAGTACTTC	CASSVLGSGGGETQYF
-	-	TRBV6-1	TRBJ2-1	TGTGCCAGCAGTGGAAAACCCGGACAGCCTAGGGTACAGCAGTTCTTC	CASSGKPGQPRVQQFF
-	-	TRBV28	TRBJ1-5	TGTGCCAGCAGTTTCTACGGGAGGGATCAGCCCCAGCATTTT	CASSFYGRDQPQHF
-	once	TRBV30	TRBJ1-1	TGTGCCTGGAGTGTAGATAGGAACACTGAAGCTTTCTTT	CAWSVDRNTEAFF
TRBD1	few	TRBV7-3	TRBJ2-2	TGTGCCAGCAGCTTGGGACAGATGAACACCGGGGAGCTGTTTTTT	CASSLGQMNTGELFF
TRBD1	-	TRBV9	TRBJ2-7	TGTGCCAGCAGCGCGGGACAGGGTGAGTACGAGCAGTACTTC	CASSAGQGEYEQYF
-	few	TRBV18	TRBJ1-1	TGTGCCAGCTCTCCCCAGGGGCGGATCACTGAAGCTTTCTTT	CASSPQGRITEAFF
-	few	TRBV7-9	TRBJ2-7	TGTGCCAGCAGCTTAGTCGGGGAGAGGTACGAGCAGTACTTC	CASSLVGERYEQYF
-	-	TRBV24-1	TRBJ1-1	TGTGCCACAAAGGGGGGGGGCACTGAAGCTTTCTTT	CATKGGGTEAFF